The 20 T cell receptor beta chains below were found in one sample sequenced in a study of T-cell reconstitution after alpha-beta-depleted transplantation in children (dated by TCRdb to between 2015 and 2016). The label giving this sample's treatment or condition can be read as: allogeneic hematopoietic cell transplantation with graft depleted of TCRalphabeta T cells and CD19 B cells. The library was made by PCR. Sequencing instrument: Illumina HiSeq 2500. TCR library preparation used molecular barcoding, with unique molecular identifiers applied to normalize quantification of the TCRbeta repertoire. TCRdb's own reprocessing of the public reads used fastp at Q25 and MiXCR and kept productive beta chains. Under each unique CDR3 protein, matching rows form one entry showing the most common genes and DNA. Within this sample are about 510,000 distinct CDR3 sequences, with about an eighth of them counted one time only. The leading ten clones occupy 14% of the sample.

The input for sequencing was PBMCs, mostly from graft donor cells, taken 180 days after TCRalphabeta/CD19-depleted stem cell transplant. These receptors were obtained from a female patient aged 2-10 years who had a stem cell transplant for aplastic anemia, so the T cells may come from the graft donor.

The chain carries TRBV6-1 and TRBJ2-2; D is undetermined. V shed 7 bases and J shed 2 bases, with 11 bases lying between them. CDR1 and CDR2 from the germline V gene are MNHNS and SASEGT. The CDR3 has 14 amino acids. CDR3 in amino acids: CASTVTRNTGELFF. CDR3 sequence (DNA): TGTGCCAGCACGGTCACAAGAAACACCGGGGAGCTGTTTTTT.

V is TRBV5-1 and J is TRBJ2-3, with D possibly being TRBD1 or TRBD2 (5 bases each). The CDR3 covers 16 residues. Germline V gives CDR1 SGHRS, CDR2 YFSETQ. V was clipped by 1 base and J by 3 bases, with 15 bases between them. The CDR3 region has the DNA TGCGCCAGCAGCTTGAGGCAAGGGGACGGGACAGATACGCAGTATTTT. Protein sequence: CASSLRQGDGTDTQYF. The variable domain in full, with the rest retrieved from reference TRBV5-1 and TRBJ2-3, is KAGVTQTPRYLIKTRGQQVTLSCSPISGHRSVSWYQQTPGQGLQFLFEYFSETQRNKGNFPGRFSGRQFSNSRSEMNVSTLELGDSALYLCASSLRQGDGTDTQYFGPGTRLTVL.

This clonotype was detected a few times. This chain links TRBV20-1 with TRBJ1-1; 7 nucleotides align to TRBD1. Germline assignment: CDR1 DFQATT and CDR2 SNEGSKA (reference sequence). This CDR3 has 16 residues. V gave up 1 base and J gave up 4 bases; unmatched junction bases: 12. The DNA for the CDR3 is TGCAGTGCTAGAGGGAGCAGGGGGAATTTAGGCACTGAAGCTTTCTTT. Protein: CSARGSRGNLGTEAFF.

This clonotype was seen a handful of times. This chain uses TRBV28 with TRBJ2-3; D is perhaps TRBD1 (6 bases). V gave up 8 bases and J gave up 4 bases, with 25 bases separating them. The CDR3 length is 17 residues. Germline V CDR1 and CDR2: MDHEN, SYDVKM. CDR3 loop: CASGDLVGAGWPDTQYF. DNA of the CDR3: TGTGCCAGCGGAGATCTCGTGGGGGCAGGTTGGCCAGATACGCAGTATTTT.

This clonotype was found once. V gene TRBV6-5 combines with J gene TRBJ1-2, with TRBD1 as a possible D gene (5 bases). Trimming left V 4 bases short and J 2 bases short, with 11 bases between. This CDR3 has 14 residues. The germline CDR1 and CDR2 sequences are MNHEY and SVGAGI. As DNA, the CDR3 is TGTGCCAGCAGTTCGTTAGGGGCGAACTATGGCTACACCTTC. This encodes CASSSLGANYGYTF.

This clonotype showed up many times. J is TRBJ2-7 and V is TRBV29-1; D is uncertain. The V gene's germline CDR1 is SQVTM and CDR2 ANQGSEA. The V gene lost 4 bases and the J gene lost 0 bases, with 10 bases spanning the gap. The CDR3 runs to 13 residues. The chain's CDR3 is CSVVKGFSYEQYF. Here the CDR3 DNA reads TGCAGCGTTGTTAAAGGGTTCTCCTACGAGCAGTACTTC.

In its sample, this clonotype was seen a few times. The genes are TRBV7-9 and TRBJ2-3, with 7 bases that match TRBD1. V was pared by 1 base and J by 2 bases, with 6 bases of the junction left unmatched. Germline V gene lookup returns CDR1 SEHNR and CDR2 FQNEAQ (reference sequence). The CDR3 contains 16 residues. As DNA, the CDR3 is TGTGCCAGCAGCTTAGAAGGGGGCTCAGCCACAGATACGCAGTATTTT. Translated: CASSLEGGSATDTQYF.

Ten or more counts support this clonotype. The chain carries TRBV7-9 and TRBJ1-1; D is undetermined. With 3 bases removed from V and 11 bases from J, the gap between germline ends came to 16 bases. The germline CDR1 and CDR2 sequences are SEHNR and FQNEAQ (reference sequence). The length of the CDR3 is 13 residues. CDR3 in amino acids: CASSLYSGIAAFF. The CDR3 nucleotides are TGTGCCAGCAGCTTGTATTCCGGCATTGCCGCTTTCTTT.

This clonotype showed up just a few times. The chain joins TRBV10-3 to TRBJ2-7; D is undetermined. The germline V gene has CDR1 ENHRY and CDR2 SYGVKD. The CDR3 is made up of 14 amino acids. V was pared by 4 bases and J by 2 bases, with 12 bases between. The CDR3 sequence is CAISVTNGTYEQYF. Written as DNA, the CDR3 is TGTGCCATCAGTGTGACAAACGGAACCTACGAGCAGTACTTC.

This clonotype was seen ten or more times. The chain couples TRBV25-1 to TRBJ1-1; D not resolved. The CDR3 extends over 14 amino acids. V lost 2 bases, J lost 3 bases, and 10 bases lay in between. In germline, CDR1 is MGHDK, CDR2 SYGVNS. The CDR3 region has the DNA TGTGCCAGCAGTGAAGGGGTCGGAGACACTGAAGCTTTCTTT. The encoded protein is CASSEGVGDTEAFF.

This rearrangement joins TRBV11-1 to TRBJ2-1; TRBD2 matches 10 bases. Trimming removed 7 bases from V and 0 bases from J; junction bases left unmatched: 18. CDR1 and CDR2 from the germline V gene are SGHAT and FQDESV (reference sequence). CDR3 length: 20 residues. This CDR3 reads CASTLRGTSGKTSSYNEQFF. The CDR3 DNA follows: TGTGCCAGCACCCTTAGGGGAACTAGCGGGAAGACGAGCTCCTACAATGAGCAGTTCTTC.

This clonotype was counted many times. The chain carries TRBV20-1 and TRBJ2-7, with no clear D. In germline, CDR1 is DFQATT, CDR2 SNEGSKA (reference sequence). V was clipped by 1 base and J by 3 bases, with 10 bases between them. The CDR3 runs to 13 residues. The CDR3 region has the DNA TGCAGTGCTAGAGGTCCCTCAGACTACGAGCAGTACTTC. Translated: CSARGPSDYEQYF.

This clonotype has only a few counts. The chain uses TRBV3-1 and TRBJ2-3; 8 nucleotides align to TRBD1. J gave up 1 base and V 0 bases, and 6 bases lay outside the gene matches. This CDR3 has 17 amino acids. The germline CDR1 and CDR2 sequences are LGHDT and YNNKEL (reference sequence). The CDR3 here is CASSQEITGGRTDTQYF. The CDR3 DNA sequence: TGTGCCAGCAGCCAAGAAATCACAGGGGGTCGCACAGATACGCAGTATTTT.

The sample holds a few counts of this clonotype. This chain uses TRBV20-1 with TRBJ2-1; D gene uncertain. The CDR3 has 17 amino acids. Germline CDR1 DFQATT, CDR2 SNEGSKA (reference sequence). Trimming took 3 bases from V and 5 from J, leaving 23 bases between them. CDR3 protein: CSARLGRWTQAHNEQFF. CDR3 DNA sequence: TGCAGTGCTAGGCTGGGCCGATGGACCCAAGCCCACAATGAGCAGTTCTTC.

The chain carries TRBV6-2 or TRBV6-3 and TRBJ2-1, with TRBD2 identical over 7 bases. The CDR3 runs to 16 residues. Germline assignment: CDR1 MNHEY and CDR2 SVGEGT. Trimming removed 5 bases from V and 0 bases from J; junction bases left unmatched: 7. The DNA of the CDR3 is TGTGCCAGCAGTCCTTGGCGGGAGAGCTCCTACAATGAGCAGTTCTTC. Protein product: CASSPWRESSYNEQFF.

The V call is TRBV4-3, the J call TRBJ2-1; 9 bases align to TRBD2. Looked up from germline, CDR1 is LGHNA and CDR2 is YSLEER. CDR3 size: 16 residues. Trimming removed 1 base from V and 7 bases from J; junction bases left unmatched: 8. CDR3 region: CASSQVLAGFPNEQFF. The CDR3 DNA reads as TGCGCCAGCAGCCAAGTCCTAGCGGGATTTCCGAATGAGCAGTTCTTC.

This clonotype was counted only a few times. This CDR3 reads CASSQDGVREVAFF. Written as DNA, the CDR3 is TGCGCCAGCAGCCAAGATGGGGTTCGGGAGGTTGCGTTCTTC. The chain combines TRBV4-3 with TRBJ2-1, with 7 nucleotides matching TRBD2. Germline V gives CDR1 LGHNA, CDR2 YSLEER. V gave up 0 bases and J gave up 15 bases; unmatched junction bases: 11. The CDR3 length is 14 residues.

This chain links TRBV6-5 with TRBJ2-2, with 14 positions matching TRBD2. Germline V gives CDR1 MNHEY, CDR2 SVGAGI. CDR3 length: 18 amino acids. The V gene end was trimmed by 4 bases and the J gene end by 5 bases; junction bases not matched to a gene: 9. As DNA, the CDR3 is TGTGCCAGCAGTTCACCGGGACTAGCGGGAGTACGTACCGGGGAGCTGTTTTTT. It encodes CASSSPGLAGVRTGELFF.

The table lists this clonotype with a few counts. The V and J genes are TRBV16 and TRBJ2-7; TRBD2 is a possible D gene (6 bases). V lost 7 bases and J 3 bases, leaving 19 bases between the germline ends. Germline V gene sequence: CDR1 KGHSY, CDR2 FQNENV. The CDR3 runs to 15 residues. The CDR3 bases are TGTGCCAGCACCCTGCAGGCAGGCGGGAACTACGAGCAGTACGTC. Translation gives CASTLQAGGNYEQYV.

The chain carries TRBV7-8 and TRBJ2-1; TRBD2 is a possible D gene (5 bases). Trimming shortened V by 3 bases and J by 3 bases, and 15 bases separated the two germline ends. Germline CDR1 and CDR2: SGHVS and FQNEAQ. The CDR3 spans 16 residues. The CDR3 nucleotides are TGTGCCAGCAGCTTCAAGCGGAGCCGGATCTACAATGAGCAGTTCTTC. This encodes CASSFKRSRIYNEQFF.